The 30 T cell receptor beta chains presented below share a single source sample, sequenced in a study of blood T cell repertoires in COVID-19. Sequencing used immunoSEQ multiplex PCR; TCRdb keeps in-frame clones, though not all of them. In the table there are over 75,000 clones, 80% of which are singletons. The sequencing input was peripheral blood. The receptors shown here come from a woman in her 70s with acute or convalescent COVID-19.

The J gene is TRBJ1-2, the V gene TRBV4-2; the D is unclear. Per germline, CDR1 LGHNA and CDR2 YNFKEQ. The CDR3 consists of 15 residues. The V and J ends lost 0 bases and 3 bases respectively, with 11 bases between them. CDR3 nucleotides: TGTGCCAGCAGCCAAGAGAGCGGTACCCACTATGGCTACACCTTC. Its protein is CASSQESGTHYGYTF.

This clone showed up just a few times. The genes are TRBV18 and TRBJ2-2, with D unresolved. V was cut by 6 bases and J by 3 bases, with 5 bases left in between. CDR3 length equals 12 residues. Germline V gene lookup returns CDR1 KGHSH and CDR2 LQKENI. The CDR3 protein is CASSQDTGELFF. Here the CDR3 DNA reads TGTGCCAGCTCCCAGGACACCGGGGAGCTGTTTTTT.

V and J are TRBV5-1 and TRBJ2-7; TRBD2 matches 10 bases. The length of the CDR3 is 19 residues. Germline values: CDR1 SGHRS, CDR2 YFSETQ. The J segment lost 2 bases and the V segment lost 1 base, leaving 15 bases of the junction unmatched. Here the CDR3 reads CASSLTLPRLAGQPYEQYF. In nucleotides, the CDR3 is TGCGCCAGCAGCTTGACCCTCCCTCGACTAGCGGGCCAACCCTACGAGCAGTACTTC.

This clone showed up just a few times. CDR3 coding DNA: TGCGCCAGCACGACAGGCCATCATAATGAAAAACTGTTTTTT. Translating it yields CASTTGHHNEKLFF. This chain uses TRBV5-1 with TRBJ1-4; a weak D match, TRBD1 (6 bases). V was pared by 6 bases and J by 4 bases, with 13 bases between. Germline CDR1 and CDR2: SGHRS and YFSETQ. This CDR3 comprises 14 residues.

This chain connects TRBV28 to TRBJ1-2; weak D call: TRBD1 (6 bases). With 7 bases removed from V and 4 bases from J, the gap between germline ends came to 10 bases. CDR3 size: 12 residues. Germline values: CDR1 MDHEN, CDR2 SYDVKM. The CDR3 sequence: CASISGAYGYTF. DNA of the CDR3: TGTGCCAGCATATCAGGGGCCTATGGCTACACCTTC.

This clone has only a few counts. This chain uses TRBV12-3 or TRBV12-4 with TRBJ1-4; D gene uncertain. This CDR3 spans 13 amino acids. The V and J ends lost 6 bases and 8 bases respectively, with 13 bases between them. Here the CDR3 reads CASRTRVGEKLFF. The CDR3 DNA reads TGTGCCAGCAGGACGCGGGTCGGAGAAAAACTGTTTTTT.

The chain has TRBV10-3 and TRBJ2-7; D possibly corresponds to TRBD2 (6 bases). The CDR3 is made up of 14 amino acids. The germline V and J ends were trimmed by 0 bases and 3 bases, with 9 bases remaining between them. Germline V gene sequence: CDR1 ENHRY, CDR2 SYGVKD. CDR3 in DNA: TGTGCCATCAGTGAGTCTCGGGGGTACTACGAGCAGTACTTC. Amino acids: CAISESRGYYEQYF.

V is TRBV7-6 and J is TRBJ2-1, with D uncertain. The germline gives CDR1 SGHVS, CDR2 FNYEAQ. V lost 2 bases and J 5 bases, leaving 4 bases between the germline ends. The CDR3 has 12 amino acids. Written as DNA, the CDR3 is TGTGCCAGCAGCTTACTAGACAATGAGCAGTTCTTC. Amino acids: CASSLLDNEQFF.

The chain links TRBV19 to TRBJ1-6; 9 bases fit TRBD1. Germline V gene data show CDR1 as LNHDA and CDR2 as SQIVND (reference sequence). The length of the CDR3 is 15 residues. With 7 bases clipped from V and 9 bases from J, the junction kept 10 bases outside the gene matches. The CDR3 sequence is CASIDQQGAGSPLHF. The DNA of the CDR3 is TGTGCCAGTATCGATCAACAGGGGGCCGGTTCACCCCTCCACTTT. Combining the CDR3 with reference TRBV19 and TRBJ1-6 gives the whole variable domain DGGITQSPKYLFRKEGQNVTLSCEQNLNHDAMYWYRQDPGQGLRLIYYSQIVNDFQKGDIAEGYSVSREKKESFPLTVTSAQKNPTAFYLCASIDQQGAGSPLHFGNGTRLTVT.

CDR3 protein: CASSEPGSVSTDTQYF. In DNA form, the CDR3 reads TGTGCCAGCAGTGAACCGGGTAGCGTAAGCACAGATACGCAGTATTTT. This chain uses TRBV6-1 with TRBJ2-3; maybe TRBD2 (5 bases). V was shortened by 2 bases and J by 0 bases, with 12 bases between the two germline ends. CDR3 size: 16 residues. Per germline, CDR1 MNHNS and CDR2 SASEGT.

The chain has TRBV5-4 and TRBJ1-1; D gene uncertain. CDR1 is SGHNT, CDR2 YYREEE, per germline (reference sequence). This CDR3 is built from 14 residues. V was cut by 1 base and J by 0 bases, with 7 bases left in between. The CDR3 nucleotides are TGTGCCAGCAGCTTGATAGAGCTGAACACTGAAGCTTTCTTT. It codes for CASSLIELNTEAFF.

CDR3 in DNA: TGTGCCAGCAGTGGTAGCGGGGGGGCCAAAAACATTCAGTACTTC. Its protein product is CASSGSGGAKNIQYF. This sequence joins TRBV28 and TRBJ2-4; 10 bases fit TRBD2. The length of the CDR3 is 15 residues. Germline V gives CDR1 MDHEN, CDR2 SYDVKM. V was clipped by 5 bases and J by 1 base; unmatched bases: 2.

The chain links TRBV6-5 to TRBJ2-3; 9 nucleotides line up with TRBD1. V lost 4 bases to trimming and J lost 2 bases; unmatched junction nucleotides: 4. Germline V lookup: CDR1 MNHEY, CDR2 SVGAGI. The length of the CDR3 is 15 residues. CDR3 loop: CASSSGQGYTDTQYF. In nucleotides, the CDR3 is TGTGCCAGCAGTTCGGGACAGGGATACACAGATACGCAGTATTTT.

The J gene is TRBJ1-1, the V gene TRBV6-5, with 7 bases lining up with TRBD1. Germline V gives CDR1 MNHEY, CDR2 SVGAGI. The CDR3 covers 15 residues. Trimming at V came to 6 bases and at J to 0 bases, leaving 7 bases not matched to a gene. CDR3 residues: CASSSPQGMNTEAFF. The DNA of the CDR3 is TGTGCCAGCAGCTCACCACAGGGGATGAACACTGAAGCTTTCTTT.

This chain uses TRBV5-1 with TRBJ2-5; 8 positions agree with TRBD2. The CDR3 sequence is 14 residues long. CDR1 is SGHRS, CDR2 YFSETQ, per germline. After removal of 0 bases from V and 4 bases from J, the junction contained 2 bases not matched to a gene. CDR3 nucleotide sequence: TGCGCCAGCAGCTTGGATCTAGCGGGAGAGACCCAGTACTTC. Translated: CASSLDLAGETQYF.

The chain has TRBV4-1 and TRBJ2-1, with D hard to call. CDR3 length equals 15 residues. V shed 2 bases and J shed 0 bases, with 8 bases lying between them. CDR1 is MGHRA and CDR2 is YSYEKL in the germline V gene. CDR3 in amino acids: CASSQTAGSYNEQFF. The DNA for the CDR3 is TGCGCCAGCAGCCAAACAGCAGGCTCCTACAATGAGCAGTTCTTC.

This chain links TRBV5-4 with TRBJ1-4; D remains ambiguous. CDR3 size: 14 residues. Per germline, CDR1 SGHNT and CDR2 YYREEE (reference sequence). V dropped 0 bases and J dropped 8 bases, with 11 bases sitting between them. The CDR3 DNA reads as TGTGCCAGCAGCTTGGTCGGGATTCCAGAAAAACTGTTTTTT. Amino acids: CASSLVGIPEKLFF.

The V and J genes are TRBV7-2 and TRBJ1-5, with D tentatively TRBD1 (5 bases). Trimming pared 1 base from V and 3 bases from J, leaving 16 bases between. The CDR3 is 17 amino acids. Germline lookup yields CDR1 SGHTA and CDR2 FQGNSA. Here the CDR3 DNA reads TGTGCCAGCAGCTTAGAAGTGACGCGGGGGGACAATCAGCCCCAGCATTTT. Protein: CASSLEVTRGDNQPQHF.

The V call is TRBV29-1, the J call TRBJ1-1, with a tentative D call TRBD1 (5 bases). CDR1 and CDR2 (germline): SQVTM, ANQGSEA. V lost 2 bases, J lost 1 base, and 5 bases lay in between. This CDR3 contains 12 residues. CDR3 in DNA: TGCAGCGTTGAACAGGGGAACACTGAAGCTTTCTTT. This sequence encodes CSVEQGNTEAFF.

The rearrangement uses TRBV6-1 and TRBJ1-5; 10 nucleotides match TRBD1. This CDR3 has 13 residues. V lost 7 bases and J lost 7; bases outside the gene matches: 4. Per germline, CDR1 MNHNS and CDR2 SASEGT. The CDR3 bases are TGTGCCAGCAAAGACAGGGGGCTACAGCCCCAGCATTTT. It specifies CASKDRGLQPQHF.

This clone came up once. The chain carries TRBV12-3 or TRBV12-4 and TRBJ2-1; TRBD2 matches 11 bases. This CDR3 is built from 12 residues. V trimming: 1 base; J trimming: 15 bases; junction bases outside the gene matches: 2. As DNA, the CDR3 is TGTGCCAGCAGTTTAGTTAGCGGGAGGGGGTTCTTC. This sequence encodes CASSLVSGRGFF.

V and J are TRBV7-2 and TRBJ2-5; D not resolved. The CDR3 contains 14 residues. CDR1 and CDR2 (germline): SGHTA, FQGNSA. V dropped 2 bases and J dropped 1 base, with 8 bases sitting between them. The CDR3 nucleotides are TGTGCCAGCAGCTTATTTGCTAGCCAAGAGACCCAGTACTTC. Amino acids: CASSLFASQETQYF.

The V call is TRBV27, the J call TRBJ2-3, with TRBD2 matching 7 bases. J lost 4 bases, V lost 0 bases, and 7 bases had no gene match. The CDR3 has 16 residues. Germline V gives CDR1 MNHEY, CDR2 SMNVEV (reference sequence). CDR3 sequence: CASSLSGRGRADTQYF. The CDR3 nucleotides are TGTGCCAGCAGTTTATCAGGGCGGGGGAGGGCAGATACGCAGTATTTT.

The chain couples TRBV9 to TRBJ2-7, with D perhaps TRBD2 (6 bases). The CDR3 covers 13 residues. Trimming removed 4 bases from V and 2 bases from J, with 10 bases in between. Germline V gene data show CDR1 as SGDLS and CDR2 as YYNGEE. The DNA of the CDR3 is TGTGCCAGCAGCCGTGGACTACCCTACGAGCAGTACTTC. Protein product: CASSRGLPYEQYF.

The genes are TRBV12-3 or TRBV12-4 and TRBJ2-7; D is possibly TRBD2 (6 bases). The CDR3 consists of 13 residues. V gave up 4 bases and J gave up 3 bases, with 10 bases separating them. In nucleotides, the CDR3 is TGTGCCAGCAGTTGGGGGACTGACTACGAGCAGTACTTC. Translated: CASSWGTDYEQYF.

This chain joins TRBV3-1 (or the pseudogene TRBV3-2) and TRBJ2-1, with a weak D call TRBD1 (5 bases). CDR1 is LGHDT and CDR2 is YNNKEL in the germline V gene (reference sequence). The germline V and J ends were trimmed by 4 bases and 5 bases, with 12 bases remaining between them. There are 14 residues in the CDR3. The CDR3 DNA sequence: TGTGCCAGCAGCCTAGGGGTCTACCACAATGAGCAGTTCTTC. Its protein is CASSLGVYHNEQFF.

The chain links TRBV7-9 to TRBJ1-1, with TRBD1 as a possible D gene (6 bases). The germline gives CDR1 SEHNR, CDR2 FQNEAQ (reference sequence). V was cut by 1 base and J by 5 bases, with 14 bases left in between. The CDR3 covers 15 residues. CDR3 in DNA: TGTGCCAGCAGCTTAGTACAGGGTTCGGGGACTGAAGCTTTCTTT. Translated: CASSLVQGSGTEAFF.

The CDR3 DNA reads as TGTGCCAGCAGCAAGGGACTCACCGGGGAGCTGTTTTTT. Translation gives CASSKGLTGELFF. The V call is TRBV11-3, the J call TRBJ2-2; weak D call: TRBD2 (6 bases). The CDR3 totals 13 residues. Germline V CDR1 and CDR2: SGHNT, YENEEA. Trimming stripped 5 bases from V and 4 bases from J, with 8 bases between.

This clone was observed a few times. CDR3 protein: CASSLAQGGAYEQYF. The CDR3 DNA is TGCGCCAGCAGCTTAGCCCAGGGTGGGGCCTACGAGCAGTACTTC. The rearrangement links TRBV5-1 to TRBJ2-7; perhaps TRBD1 as D (5 bases). CDR1 is SGHRS and CDR2 is YFSETQ in the germline V gene. V dropped 2 bases and J dropped 2 bases, with 14 bases sitting between them. The CDR3 consists of 15 residues.

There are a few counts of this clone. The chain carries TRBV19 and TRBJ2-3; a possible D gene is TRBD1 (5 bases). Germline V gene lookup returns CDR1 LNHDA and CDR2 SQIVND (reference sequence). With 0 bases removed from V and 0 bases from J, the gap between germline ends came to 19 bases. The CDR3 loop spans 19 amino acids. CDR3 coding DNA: TGTGCCAGTAGTATAGACTCTTCCTTGACAGAGTCTAGCACAGATACGCAGTATTTT. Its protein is CASSIDSSLTESSTDTQYF.